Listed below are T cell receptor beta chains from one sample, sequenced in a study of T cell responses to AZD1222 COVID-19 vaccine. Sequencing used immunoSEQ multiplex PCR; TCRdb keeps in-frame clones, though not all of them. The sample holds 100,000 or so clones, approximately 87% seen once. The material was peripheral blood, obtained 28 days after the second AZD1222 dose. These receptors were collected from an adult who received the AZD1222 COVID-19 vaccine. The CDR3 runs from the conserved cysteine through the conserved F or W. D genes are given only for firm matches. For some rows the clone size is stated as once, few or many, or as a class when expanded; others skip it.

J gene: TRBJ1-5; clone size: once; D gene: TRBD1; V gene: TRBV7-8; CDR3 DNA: TGTGCCAGCAGCTTAGACCAGGGGGTCTTCCAGCCCCAGCATTTT; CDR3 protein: CASSLDQGVFQPQHF
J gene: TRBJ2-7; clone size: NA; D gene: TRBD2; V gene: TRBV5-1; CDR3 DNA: TGCGCCAGCAGCCCGGGACTAGCGGGGGGGCGAGAGCAGTACTTC; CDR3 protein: CASSPGLAGGREQYF
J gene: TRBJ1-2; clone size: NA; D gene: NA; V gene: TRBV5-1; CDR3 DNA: TGCGCCAGCAGCTTGGAACAGGGTCGCTATGGCTACACCTTC; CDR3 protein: CASSLEQGRYGYTF
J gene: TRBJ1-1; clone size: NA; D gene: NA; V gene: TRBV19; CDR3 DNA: TGTGCCAGTAGATTTCCCTTACGGGGGGAGACTGAAGCTTTCTTT; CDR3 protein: CASRFPLRGETEAFF
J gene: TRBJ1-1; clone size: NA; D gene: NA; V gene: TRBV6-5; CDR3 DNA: TGTGCCAGCAGTTACTCCGCAAACCCAAACACTGAAGCTTTCTTT; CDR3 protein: CASSYSANPNTEAFF
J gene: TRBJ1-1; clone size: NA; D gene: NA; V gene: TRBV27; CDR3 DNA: TGTGCCAGCAGTCCACAGGGGAACACTGAAGCTTTCTTT; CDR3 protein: CASSPQGNTEAFF
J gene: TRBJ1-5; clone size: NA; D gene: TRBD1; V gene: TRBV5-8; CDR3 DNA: TGTGCCAGCAGTACCGGACAGGGCGATCAGCCCCAGCATTTT; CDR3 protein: CASSTGQGDQPQHF
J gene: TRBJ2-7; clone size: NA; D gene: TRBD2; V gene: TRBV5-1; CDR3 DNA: TGCGCCAGCAGCTTGGAGGGAGGGAGGACCCACGAGCAGTACTTC; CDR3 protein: CASSLEGGRTHEQYF
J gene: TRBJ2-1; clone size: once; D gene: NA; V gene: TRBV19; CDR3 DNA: TGTGCCAGTAGTATAGTCAAGAACCCGATCTCCTACAATGAGCAGTTCTTC; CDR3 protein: CASSIVKNPISYNEQFF
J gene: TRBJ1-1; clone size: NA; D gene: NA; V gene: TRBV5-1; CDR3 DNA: TGCGCCAGCAGCTTGTTAAGGGGGAACACTGAAGCTTTCTTT; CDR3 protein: CASSLLRGNTEAFF
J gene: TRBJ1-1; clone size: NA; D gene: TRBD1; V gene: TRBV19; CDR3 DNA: TGTGCCAGCCAAATTGAAAAGGGGGCGCGAGCTTTCTTT; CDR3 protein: CASQIEKGARAFF
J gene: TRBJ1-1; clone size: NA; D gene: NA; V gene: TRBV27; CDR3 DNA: TGTGCCAGCAGTCCCTCTGTGATGAACACTGAAGCTTTCTTT; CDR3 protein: CASSPSVMNTEAFF
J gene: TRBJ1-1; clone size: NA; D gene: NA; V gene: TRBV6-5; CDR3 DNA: TGTGCCAGCAGTTTAAGGGACGGATTCAACACTGAAGCTTTCTTT; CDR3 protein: CASSLRDGFNTEAFF
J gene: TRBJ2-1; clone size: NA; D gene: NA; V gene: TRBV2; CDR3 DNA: TGTGCCAGCGGGGGGAATGAGCAGTTCTTC; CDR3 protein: CASGGNEQFF
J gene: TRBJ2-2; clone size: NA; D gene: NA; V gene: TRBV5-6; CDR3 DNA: TGTGCCAGCACCGATGCCGGGGAGCTGTTTTTT; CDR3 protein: CASTDAGELFF
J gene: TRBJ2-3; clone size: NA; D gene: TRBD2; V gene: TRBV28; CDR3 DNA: TGTGCCAGCAGTTTCGTAACTAGCGGGAGGTTAGGTACGCAGTATTTT; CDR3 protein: CASSFVTSGRLGTQYF
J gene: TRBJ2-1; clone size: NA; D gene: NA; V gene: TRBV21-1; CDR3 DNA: TGTGCCAGCAGCAAAGAGGGGGGCCCGAGCTCCTACAATGAGCAGTTCTTC; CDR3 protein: CASSKEGGPSSYNEQFF
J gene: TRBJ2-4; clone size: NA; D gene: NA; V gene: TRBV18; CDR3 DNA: TGTGCCAGCTCACCTGACAGGACAATAGCCAAAAACATTCAGTACTTC; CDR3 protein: CASSPDRTIAKNIQYF
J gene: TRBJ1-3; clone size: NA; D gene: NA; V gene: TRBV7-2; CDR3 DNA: TGTGCCAGCAGCTCCCCCGGCGTCTCTGGAAACACCATATATTTT; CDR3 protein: CASSSPGVSGNTIYF
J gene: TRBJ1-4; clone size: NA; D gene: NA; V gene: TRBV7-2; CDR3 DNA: TGTGCCAGCAGCCCCCAAGGGGAAAAACTGTTTTTT; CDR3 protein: CASSPQGEKLFF
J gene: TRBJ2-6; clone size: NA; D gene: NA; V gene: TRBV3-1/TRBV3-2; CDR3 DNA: TGTGCCAGCAGCCAAGGAGGGTACGGGGCCAACGTCCTGACTTTC; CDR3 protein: CASSQGGYGANVLTF
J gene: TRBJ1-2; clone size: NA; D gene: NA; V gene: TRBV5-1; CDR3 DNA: TGCGCCAGCAGCTTGGGACCAGCGGACTACTATGGCTACACCTTC; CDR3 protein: CASSLGPADYYGYTF
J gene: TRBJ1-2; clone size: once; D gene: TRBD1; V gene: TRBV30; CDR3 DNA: TGTGCCTGGAGTGTAGACAGGGGCGTCGGCTATGGCTACACCTTC; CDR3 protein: CAWSVDRGVGYGYTF
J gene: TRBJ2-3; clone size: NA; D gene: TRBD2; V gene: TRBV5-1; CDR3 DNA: TGCGCCAGCACAGGACTAGCGGGGGGTGTGGGAGATACGCAGTATTTT; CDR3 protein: CASTGLAGGVGDTQYF
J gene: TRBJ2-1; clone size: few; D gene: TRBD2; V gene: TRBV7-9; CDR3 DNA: TGTGCCAGCAGGCTAACTAGCGGGGGCTACAATGAGCAGTTCTTC; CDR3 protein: CASRLTSGGYNEQFF
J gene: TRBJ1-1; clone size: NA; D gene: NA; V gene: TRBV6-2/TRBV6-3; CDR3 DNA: TGTGCCAGCAGTTACGCCTCAGTGAACACTGAAGCTTTCTTT; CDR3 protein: CASSYASVNTEAFF
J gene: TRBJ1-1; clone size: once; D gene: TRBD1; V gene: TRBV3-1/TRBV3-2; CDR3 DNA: TGTGCCAGCTCGGACAGGGTCGGGAACACTGAAGCTTTCTTT; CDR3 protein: CASSDRVGNTEAFF
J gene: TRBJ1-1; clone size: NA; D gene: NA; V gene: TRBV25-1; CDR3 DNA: TGTGCCAGCAGTGAACAGGGACGTAACACTGAAGCTTTCTTT; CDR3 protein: CASSEQGRNTEAFF
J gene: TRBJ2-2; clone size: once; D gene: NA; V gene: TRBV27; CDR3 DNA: TGTGCCAGCAGTCGGGTGTACGGGTTCACCGGGGAGCTGTTTTTT; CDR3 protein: CASSRVYGFTGELFF
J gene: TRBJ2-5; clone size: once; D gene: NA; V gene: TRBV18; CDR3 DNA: TGTGCCAGCTCACCACACCCCCAAGAGACCCAGTACTTC; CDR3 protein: CASSPHPQETQYF
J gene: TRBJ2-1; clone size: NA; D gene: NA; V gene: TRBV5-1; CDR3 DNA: TGCGCCAGCAGTCCTTCCCTCTCCTACAATGAGCAGTTCTTC; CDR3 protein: CASSPSLSYNEQFF
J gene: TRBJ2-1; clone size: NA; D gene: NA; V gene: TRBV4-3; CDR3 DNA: TGCGCCAGCAGCCAAGATTCGAAGGGTCTCGAGCAGTTCTTC; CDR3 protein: CASSQDSKGLEQFF
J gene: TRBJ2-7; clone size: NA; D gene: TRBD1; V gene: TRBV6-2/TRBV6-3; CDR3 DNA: TGTGCCAGCAGTAACCCAGGGGGCTTGGAGCAGTACTTC; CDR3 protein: CASSNPGGLEQYF
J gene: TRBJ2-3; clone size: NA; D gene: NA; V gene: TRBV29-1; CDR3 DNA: TGCAGCGTTGAACCTGACAAGCCCCGAGATACGCAGTATTTT; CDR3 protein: CSVEPDKPRDTQYF
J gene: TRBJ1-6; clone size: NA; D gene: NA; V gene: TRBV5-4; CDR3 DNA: TGTGCCAGCAGCCCTGGAATGGGGACGGGTTCACCCCTCCACTTT; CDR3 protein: CASSPGMGTGSPLHF
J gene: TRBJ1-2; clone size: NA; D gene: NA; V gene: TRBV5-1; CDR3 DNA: TGCGCCAGCAGCTTGGAAGGATATGGCTACACCTTC; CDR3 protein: CASSLEGYGYTF
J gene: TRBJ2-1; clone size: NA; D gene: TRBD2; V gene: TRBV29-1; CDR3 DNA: TGCAGCGTTGAGTTCCTAGCGGGTGACAATGAGCAGTTCTTC; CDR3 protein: CSVEFLAGDNEQFF
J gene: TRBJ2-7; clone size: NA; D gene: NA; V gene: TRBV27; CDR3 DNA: TGTGCCAGCAGTCACAGTGGGTCCTACGAGCAGTACTTC; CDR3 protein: CASSHSGSYEQYF